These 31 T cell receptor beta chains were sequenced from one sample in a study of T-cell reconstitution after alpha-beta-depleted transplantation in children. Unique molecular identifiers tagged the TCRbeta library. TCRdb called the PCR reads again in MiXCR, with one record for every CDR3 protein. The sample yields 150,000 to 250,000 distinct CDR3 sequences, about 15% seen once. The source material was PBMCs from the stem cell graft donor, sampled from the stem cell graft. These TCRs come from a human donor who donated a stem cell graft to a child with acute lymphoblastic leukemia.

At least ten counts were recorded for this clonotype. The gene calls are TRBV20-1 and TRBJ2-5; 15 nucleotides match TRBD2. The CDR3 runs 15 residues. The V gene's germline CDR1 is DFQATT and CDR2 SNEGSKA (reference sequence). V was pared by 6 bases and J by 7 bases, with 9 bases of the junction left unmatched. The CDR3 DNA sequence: TGCAGTGCCAGGACTAGCGGGAGGGGGAAAGGGACCCAGTACTTC. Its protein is CSARTSGRGKGTQYF.

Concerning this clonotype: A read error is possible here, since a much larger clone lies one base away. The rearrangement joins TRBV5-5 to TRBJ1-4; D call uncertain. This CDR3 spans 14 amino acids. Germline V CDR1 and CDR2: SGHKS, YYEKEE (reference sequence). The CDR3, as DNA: TGTGACAGCAGCCTGGGGTTGGCTAATGAAAAACTGTTTTTT. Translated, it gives CDSSLGLANEKLFF.

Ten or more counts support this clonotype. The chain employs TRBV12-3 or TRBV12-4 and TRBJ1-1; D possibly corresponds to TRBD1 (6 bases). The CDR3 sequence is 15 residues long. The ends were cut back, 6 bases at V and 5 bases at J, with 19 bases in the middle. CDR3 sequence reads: CASSQGFGEGTEAFF. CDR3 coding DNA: TGTGCCAGCAGCCAGGGGTTCGGGGAGGGGACTGAAGCTTTCTTT.

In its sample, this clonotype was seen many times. Written as DNA, the CDR3 is TGCGCCAGCAGCTTTCCCCAGGGGGCGGACACCGGGGAGCTGTTTTTT. Amino acids: CASSFPQGADTGELFF. The rearrangement joins TRBV5-1 to TRBJ2-2, with 8 bases lining up with TRBD1. The CDR3 runs 16 residues. Looked up from germline, CDR1 is SGHRS and CDR2 is YFSETQ. Trimming cost V 2 bases and J 3 bases; bases outside gene matches: 6.

The CDR3 sequence: CASSLELAHYEQYF. CDR3 coding DNA: TGTGCCAGCAGCTTGGAACTAGCTCACTACGAGCAGTACTTC. This chain joins TRBV5-4 and TRBJ2-7, with TRBD2 as a possible D gene (6 bases). Germline loops: CDR1 SGHNT, CDR2 YYREEE (reference sequence). Trimming took off 0 bases at V and 3 bases at J, with 10 bases between the two ends. The length of the CDR3 is 14 residues.

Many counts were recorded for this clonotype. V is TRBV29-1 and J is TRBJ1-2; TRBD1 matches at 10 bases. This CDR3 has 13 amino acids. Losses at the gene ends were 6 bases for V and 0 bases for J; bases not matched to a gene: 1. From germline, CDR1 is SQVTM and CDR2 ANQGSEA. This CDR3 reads CSVGTGANYGYTF. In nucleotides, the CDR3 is TGCAGCGTCGGGACAGGGGCTAACTATGGCTACACCTTC.

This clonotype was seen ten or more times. The CDR3 spells CASSPRGRTNQPQHF. CDR3 DNA sequence: TGTGCCAGCAGTCCCCGGGGGCGTACCAATCAGCCCCAGCATTTT. V usage is TRBV27 and J usage is TRBJ1-5, with D possibly TRBD1 on 6 matching bases. Germline V lookup: CDR1 MNHEY, CDR2 SMNVEV (reference sequence). V dropped 5 bases and J dropped 3 bases, with 14 bases sitting between them. The length of the CDR3 is 15 residues.

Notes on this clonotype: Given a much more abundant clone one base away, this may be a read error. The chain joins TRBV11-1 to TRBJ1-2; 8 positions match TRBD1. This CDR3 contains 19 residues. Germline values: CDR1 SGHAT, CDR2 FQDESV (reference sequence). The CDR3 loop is CSSSLAVGQGVVPNYGYTF. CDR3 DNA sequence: TGTTCCAGCAGCTTAGCGGTAGGACAGGGAGTGGTCCCTAACTATGGCTACACCTTC.

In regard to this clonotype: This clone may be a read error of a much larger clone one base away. The CDR3 here is CASSGYRGGNYGDTF. In nucleotides, the CDR3 is TGTGCCAGCAGTGGGTACAGGGGGGGGAACTATGGCGACACCTTC. The chain couples TRBV6-1 to TRBJ1-2, with 8 bases identical to TRBD1. The CDR3 totals 15 residues. Germline lookup yields CDR1 MNHNS and CDR2 SASEGT.

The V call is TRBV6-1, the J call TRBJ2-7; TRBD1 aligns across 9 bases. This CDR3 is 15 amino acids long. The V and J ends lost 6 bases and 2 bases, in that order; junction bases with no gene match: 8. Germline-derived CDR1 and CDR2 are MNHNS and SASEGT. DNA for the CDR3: TGTGCCAGCAGGATGACAGGGGGAGCCACCTACGAGCAGTACTTC. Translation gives CASRMTGGATYEQYF.

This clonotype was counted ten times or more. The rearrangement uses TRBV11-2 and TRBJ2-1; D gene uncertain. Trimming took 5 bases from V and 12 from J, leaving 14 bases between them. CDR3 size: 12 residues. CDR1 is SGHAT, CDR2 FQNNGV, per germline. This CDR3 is CASSQTEIMQFF. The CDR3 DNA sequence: TGTGCCAGCAGCCAGACGGAGATCATGCAGTTCTTC.

The CDR3 is CASSLGGIEQFF. For the CDR3, the DNA is TGTGCCAGCAGCTTAGGTGGAATCGAGCAGTTCTTC. V is TRBV7-6 and J is TRBJ2-1, with no clear D. Germline V gives CDR1 SGHVS, CDR2 FNYEAQ. Trimming took off 1 base at V and 10 bases at J, with 8 bases between the two ends. The CDR3 loop spans 12 amino acids.

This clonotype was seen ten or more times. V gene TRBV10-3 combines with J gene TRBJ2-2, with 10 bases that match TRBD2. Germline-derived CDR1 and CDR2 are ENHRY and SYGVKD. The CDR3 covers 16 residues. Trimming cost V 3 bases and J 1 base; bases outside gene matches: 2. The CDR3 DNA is TGTGCCATCAGTGAAGGACTAGCGGTGAACACCGGGGAGCTGTTTTTT. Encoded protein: CAISEGLAVNTGELFF.

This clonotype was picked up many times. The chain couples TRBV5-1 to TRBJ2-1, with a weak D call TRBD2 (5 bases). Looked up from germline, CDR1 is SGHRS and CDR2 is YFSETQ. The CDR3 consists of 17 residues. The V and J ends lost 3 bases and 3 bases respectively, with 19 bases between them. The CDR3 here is CASSSNFGEPNYNEQFF. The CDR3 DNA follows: TGCGCCAGCAGCTCGAACTTCGGGGAACCGAACTACAATGAGCAGTTCTTC.

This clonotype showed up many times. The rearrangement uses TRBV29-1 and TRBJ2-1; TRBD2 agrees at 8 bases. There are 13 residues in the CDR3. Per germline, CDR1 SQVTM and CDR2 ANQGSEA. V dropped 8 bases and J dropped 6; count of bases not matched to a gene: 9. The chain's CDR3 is CSSLAGYFNEQFF. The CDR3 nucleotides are TGCAGCTCCTTAGCGGGATATTTCAATGAGCAGTTCTTC.

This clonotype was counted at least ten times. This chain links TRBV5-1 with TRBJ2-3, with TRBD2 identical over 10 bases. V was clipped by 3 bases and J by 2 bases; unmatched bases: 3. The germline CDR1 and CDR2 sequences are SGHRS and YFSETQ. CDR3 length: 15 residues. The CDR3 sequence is CASSSSGSITDTQYF. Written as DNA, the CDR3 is TGCGCCAGCAGCTCTAGCGGGAGTATCACAGATACGCAGTATTTT.

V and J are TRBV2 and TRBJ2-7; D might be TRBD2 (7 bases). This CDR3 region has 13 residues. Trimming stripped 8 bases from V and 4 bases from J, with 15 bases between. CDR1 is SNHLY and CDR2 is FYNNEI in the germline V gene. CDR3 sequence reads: CASGEQGGYEQYF. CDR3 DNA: TGTGCCAGCGGAGAACAGGGAGGGTACGAGCAGTACTTC.

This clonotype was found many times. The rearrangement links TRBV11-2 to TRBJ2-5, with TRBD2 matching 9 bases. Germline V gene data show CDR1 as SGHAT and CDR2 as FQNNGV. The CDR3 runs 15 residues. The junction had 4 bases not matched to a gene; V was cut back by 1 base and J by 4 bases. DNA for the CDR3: TGTGCCAGCAGCTTAGGCGGGAGGGCCCGAGAGACCCAGTACTTC. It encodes CASSLGGRARETQYF.

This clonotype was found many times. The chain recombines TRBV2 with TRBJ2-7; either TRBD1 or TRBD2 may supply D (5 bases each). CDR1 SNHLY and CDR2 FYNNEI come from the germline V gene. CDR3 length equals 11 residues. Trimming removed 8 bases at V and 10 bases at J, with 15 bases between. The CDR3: CASVIWDGQYF. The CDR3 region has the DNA TGTGCCAGCGTGATTTGGGACGGCCAGTACTTC.

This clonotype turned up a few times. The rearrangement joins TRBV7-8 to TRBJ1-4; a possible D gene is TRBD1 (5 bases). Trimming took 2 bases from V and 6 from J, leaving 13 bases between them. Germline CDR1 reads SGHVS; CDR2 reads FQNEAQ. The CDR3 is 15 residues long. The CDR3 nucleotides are TGTGCCAGCAGCTTAAATCAGGGCGGAGATGAAAAACTGTTTTTT. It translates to CASSLNQGGDEKLFF.

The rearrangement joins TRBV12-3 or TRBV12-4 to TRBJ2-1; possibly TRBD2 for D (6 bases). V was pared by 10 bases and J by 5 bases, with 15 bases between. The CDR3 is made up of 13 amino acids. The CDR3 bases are TGTGCCACCACCTCTAGCGTCGACAATGAGCAGTTCTTC. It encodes CATTSSVDNEQFF.

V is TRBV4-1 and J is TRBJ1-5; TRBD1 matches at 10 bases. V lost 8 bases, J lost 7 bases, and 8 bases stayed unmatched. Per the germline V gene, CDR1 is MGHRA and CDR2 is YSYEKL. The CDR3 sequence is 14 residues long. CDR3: CASGSTGGEQPQHF. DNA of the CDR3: TGCGCCAGCGGGTCGACAGGGGGCGAACAGCCCCAGCATTTT.

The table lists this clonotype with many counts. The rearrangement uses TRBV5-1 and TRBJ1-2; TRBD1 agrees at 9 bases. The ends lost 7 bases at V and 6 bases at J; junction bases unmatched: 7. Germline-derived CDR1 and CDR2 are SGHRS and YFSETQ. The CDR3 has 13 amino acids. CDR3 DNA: TGCGCCAGCCGGACAGGGGAAGAAGATGGCTACACCTTC. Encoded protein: CASRTGEEDGYTF.

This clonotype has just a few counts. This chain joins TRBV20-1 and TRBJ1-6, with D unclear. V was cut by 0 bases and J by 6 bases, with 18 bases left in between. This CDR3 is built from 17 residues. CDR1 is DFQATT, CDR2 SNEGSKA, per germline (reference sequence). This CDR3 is CSARDLRVYTFNSPLHF. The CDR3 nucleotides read TGCAGTGCTAGAGACCTACGTGTGTACACTTTTAATTCACCCCTCCACTTT.

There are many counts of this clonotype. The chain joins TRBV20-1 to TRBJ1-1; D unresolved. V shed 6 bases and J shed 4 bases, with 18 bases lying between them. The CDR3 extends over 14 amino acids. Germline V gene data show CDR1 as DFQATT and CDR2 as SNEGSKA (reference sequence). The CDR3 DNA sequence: TGCAGTGCCAGGTGGGGAGACGAGAGCACTGAAGCTTTCTTT. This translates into CSARWGDESTEAFF.

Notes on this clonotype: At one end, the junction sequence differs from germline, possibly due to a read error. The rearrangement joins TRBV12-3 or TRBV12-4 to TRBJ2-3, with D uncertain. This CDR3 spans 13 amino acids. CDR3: CASSLRRTDTRYF. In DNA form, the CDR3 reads TGTGCCAGCAGTCTCAGACGCACAGATACGCGGTATTTT.

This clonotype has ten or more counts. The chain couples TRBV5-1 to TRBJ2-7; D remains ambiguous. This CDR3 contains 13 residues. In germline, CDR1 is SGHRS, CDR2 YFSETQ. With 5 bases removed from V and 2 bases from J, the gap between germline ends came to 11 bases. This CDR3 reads CASRSQATYEQYF. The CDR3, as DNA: TGCGCCAGCAGGTCACAAGCCACCTACGAGCAGTACTTC. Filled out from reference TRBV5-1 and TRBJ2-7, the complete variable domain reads KAGVTQTPRYLIKTRGQQVTLSCSPISGHRSVSWYQQTPGQGLQFLFEYFSETQRNKGNFPGRFSGRQFSNSRSEMNVSTLELGDSALYLCASRSQATYEQYFGPGTRLTVT.

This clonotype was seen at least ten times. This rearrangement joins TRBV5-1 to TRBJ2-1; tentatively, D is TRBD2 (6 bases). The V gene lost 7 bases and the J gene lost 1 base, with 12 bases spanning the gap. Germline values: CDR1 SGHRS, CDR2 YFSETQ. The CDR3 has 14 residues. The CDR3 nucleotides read TGCGCCAGCTTTGGGGGGAGTTCCTACAATGAGCAGTTCTTC. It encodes CASFGGSSYNEQFF.

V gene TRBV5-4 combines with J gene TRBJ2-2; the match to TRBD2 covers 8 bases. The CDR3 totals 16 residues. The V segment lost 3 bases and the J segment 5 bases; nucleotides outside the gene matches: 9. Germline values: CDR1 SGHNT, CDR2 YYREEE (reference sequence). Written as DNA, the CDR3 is TGTGCCAGCAGCTGGGTAGCGGGGCTGAGGACCGGGGAGCTGTTTTTT. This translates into CASSWVAGLRTGELFF.

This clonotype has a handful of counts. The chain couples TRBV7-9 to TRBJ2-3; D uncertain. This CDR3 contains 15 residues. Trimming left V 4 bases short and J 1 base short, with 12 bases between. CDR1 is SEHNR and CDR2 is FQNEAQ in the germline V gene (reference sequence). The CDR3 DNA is TGTGCCAGCAGCTACGGACGTGGGGGCACAGATACGCAGTATTTT. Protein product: CASSYGRGGTDTQYF.

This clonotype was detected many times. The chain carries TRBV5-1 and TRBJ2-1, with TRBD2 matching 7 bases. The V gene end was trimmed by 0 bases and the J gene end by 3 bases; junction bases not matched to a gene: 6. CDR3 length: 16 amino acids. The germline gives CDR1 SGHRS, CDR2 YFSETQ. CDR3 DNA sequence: TGCGCCAGCAGCTTGGGTCTTGGGAGGGACTACAATGAGCAGTTCTTC. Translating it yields CASSLGLGRDYNEQFF. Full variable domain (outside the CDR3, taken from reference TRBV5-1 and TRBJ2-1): KAGVTQTPRYLIKTRGQQVTLSCSPISGHRSVSWYQQTPGQGLQFLFEYFSETQRNKGNFPGRFSGRQFSNSRSEMNVSTLELGDSALYLCASSLGLGRDYNEQFFGPGTRLTVL.